Below are 20 T cell receptor beta chains sequenced from a single sample in a study of cytomegalovirus exposure and HLA in healthy donors. The PCR employed 60 Vbeta primers together with 13 Jbeta primers. This table comes from immunoSEQ multiplex PCR, and its TCRdb copy is limited to in-frame clones, with some not included. The sample carries about 140,000 clones, 70% to 80% recorded once. Sequenced input: PBMCs. These receptors were obtained from a young man in good health and CMV-seronegative.

This clone came up a few times. The rearrangement joins TRBV13 to TRBJ2-2; 9 bases are a match to TRBD1. The CDR3 covers 15 residues. In germline, CDR1 is PRHDT, CDR2 FYEKMQ (reference sequence). J was trimmed by 4 bases and V by 5 bases; bases with no gene match: 5. CDR3 nucleotide sequence: TGTGCCAGCAGCCCGGGACAGGGAATCACCGGGGAGCTGTTTTTT. Protein product: CASSPGQGITGELFF.

The rearrangement uses TRBV18 and TRBJ2-7; D gene unclear. Trimming removed 4 bases at V and 2 bases at J, with 9 bases between. The CDR3 length is 13 residues. Per germline, CDR1 KGHSH and CDR2 LQKENI. For the CDR3, the DNA is TGTGCCAGCTCACGCGGTGAAACCTACGAGCAGTACTTC. Translated, it gives CASSRGETYEQYF.

The J gene is TRBJ2-2, the V gene TRBV5-1; D may be TRBD1 (7 bases). V lost 4 bases to trimming and J lost 0 bases, with 10 bases between them. The CDR3 extends over 15 amino acids. CDR1 SGHRS and CDR2 YFSETQ come from the germline V gene. CDR3 nucleotides: TGCGCCAGCAGCGCGGGACAGACGAACACCGGGGAGCTGTTTTTT. Encoded protein: CASSAGQTNTGELFF.

The V and J genes are TRBV10-2 and TRBJ2-1, with 12 nucleotides matching TRBD2. The trim removed 8 bases at V and 8 bases at J, leaving 7 bases unmatched. This CDR3 contains 14 residues. Germline V gene sequence: CDR1 WSHSY, CDR2 SAAADI. Written as DNA, the CDR3 is TGCGCCAGCGACCCGACTAGCGGGAGTGATGAGCAGTTCTTC. Its protein product is CASDPTSGSDEQFF.

The genes are TRBV27 and TRBJ1-1; the D gene is possibly TRBD1 (6 bases). The CDR3 is made up of 13 amino acids. CDR1 is MNHEY and CDR2 is SMNVEV in the germline V gene (reference sequence). Trimming cost V 3 bases and J 7 bases, with 12 bases left between them. The chain's CDR3 is CASSFLGQLEAFF. CDR3 DNA sequence: TGTGCCAGCAGTTTTCTTGGACAGCTTGAAGCTTTCTTT.

This clone has more than one count but fewer than ten. V and J are TRBV28 and TRBJ1-2; 7 bases match TRBD1. The V gene's germline CDR1 is MDHEN and CDR2 SYDVKM. This CDR3 spans 13 amino acids. V was clipped by 6 bases and J by 7 bases; unmatched bases: 8. Here the CDR3 DNA reads TGTGCCAGCAGACCCTCGACAGGGCTTGGCTACACCTTC. It specifies CASRPSTGLGYTF.

The chain is built from TRBV5-4 and TRBJ2-1; D may be TRBD1 (6 bases). The CDR3 spans 15 residues. Per the germline V gene, CDR1 is SGHNT and CDR2 is YYREEE (reference sequence). Between the trimmed V and J ends, which lost 4 bases and 1 base, there was a span of 12 bases. The CDR3 DNA reads as TGTGCCAGCAGCGTCACAGGGATTTCCTACAATGAGCAGTTCTTC. As protein: CASSVTGISYNEQFF.

This clone was observed once. The chain uses TRBV5-1 and TRBJ1-2; D gene ambiguous. CDR1 and CDR2 from the germline V gene are SGHRS and YFSETQ. Trimming took off 3 bases at V and 1 base at J, with 10 bases between the two ends. The CDR3 has 14 amino acids. CDR3 loop: CASSSFRGNYGYTF. For the CDR3, the DNA is TGCGCCAGCAGCTCGTTTCGGGGTAACTATGGCTACACCTTC.

The rearrangement links TRBV11-2 to TRBJ1-2; 9 bases agree with TRBD1. V gave up 2 bases and J gave up 4 bases; unmatched junction bases: 2. This CDR3 spans 14 amino acids. Germline V gene lookup returns CDR1 SGHAT and CDR2 FQNNGV. CDR3 sequence: CASSLTGGAYGYTF. Written as DNA, the CDR3 is TGTGCCAGCAGCTTAACAGGGGGCGCCTATGGCTACACCTTC.

The rearrangement links TRBV20-1 to TRBJ2-7; D might be TRBD2 (7 bases). Germline CDR1 reads DFQATT; CDR2 reads SNEGSKA (reference sequence). This CDR3 has 11 amino acids. V shed 5 bases and J shed 7 bases, with 12 bases lying between them. The CDR3 sequence is CSAPRGGEQYF. The CDR3 DNA sequence: TGCAGTGCTCCTAGGGGGGGGGAGCAGTACTTC.

V gene TRBV9 combines with J gene TRBJ2-3; 14 bases align to TRBD2. There are 17 residues in the CDR3. Germline loops: CDR1 SGDLS, CDR2 YYNGEE. After removal of 0 bases from V and 2 bases from J, the junction contained 2 bases not matched to a gene. The CDR3 here is CASSVGTSGRFTDTQYF. For the CDR3, the DNA is TGTGCCAGCAGCGTAGGGACTAGCGGGAGGTTCACAGATACGCAGTATTTT.

V gene TRBV9 combines with J gene TRBJ2-7; weak D call: TRBD1 (6 bases). The germline gives CDR1 SGDLS, CDR2 YYNGEE. V dropped 3 bases and J dropped 3 bases, with 13 bases sitting between them. This CDR3 region has 14 residues. The CDR3 here is CASSGRDISYEQYF. CDR3 in DNA: TGTGCCAGCAGCGGACGGGACATCAGCTACGAGCAGTACTTC.

The chain couples TRBV28 to TRBJ2-5; a weak D match, TRBD2 (5 bases). Germline lookup yields CDR1 MDHEN and CDR2 SYDVKM. The CDR3 is made up of 15 amino acids. The V end lost 3 bases, the J end lost 5 bases, and 16 bases lay between the germline ends. The CDR3 sequence is CASSFLAGGKETQYF. In DNA form, the CDR3 reads TGTGCCAGCAGTTTTCTGGCGGGCGGAAAGGAGACCCAGTACTTC.

The sample holds one count of this clone. The V call is TRBV7-9, the J call TRBJ2-7; 7 bases line up with TRBD2. CDR1 and CDR2 from the germline V gene are SEHNR and FQNEAQ (reference sequence). The V and J ends lost 3 bases and 6 bases, in that order; junction bases with no gene match: 8. This CDR3 spans 14 amino acids. Here the CDR3 DNA reads TGTGCCAGCAGCTTCCGGGACTACCCTGGCGAGCAGTACTTC. It specifies CASSFRDYPGEQYF.

The chain combines TRBV18 with TRBJ2-7; 9 nucleotides agree with TRBD1. With 3 bases clipped from V and 3 bases from J, the junction kept 3 bases outside the gene matches. This CDR3 has 14 residues. Germline V lookup: CDR1 KGHSH, CDR2 LQKENI. As DNA, the CDR3 is TGTGCCAGCTCACCCCGACAGGGGGTCTACGAGCAGTACTTC. It is translated as CASSPRQGVYEQYF. Together with reference TRBV18 and TRBJ2-7, the CDR3 gives the full variable domain: NAGVMQNPRHLVRRRGQEARLRCSPMKGHSHVYWYRQLPEEGLKFMVYLQKENIIDESGMPKERFSAEFPKEGPSILRIQQVVRGDSAAYFCASSPRQGVYEQYFGPGTRLTVT.

Comment on this clone: Other DNA sequences from this sample encode an identical CDR3 as well. V usage is TRBV5-1 and J usage is TRBJ1-2, with a tentative D call TRBD1 (5 bases). The CDR3 has 13 amino acids. V shed 0 bases and J shed 6 bases, with 9 bases lying between them. Germline CDR1 reads SGHRS; CDR2 reads YFSETQ. CDR3 sequence (DNA): TGCGCCAGCAGCTTGGGGGGGGAGGATGGCTACACCTTC. Its protein product is CASSLGGEDGYTF.

The sample holds a few counts of this clone. The chain is built from TRBV27 and TRBJ1-1; D perhaps matches TRBD1 (6 bases). CDR1 MNHEY and CDR2 SMNVEV come from the germline V gene (reference sequence). The CDR3 covers 14 residues. Trimming took off 6 bases at V and 7 bases at J, with 18 bases between the two ends. DNA for the CDR3: TGTGCCAGCAGCCAGAAAGCAGGGGTAGGTGAAGCTTTCTTT. It is translated as CASSQKAGVGEAFF.

The rearrangement joins TRBV9 to TRBJ1-1, with D tentatively TRBD1 (6 bases). Trimming took off 4 bases at V and 4 bases at J, with 8 bases between the two ends. The V gene's germline CDR1 is SGDLS and CDR2 YYNGEE. The CDR3 is 12 residues long. CDR3 sequence: CASSTGFTEAFF. DNA for the CDR3: TGTGCCAGCAGCACAGGGTTCACTGAAGCTTTCTTT.

This chain connects TRBV25-1 to TRBJ2-3; perhaps TRBD2 as D (5 bases). This CDR3 is built from 13 residues. V lost 1 base and J lost 3, with 5 bases in between. Germline V lookup: CDR1 MGHDK, CDR2 SYGVNS. CDR3 in DNA: TGTGCCAGCAGTGAATGGGAGACAGATACGCAGTATTTT. It is translated as CASSEWETDTQYF.

This chain joins TRBV7-9 and TRBJ2-5; 9 nucleotides line up with TRBD1. The CDR3 runs 13 residues. The J segment lost 4 bases and the V segment lost 4 bases, leaving 1 base of the junction unmatched. CDR1 is SEHNR and CDR2 is FQNEAQ in the germline V gene (reference sequence). The CDR3, as DNA: TGTGCCAGCAGCTGGGACAGGGTAGAGACCCAGTACTTC. This encodes CASSWDRVETQYF.